Sequencing of this TCR beta chain was carried out in a study of blood T cell repertoires in COVID-19. About the research overall: Whether acute or convalescent, the COVID-19 samples came from the United States, Italy and Spain. T cells, B-cell-depleted T cells, or PBMCs supplied cDNA or gDNA.

Per the original methods: Amplification with reference gene primers provided the estimates of nucleated cell counts. TCRdb's table, derived via immunoSEQ multiplex PCR, lists solely in-frame clones and lacks some. V, J and clone size were drawn from that table, and D and trimming were deduced from the DNA. The sample includes around 30,000 clones, roughly 87% seen only once; the top ten take around 17%. The V gene's germline CDR1 is MNHEY and CDR2 SMNVEV (reference sequence). The V gene lost 7 bases and the J gene lost 8 bases, with 17 bases spanning the gap. CDR3 length: 14 residues. Sequenced input: peripheral blood. The chain recombines TRBV27 with TRBJ2-2; D may be TRBD2 (6 bases). This sequence originates from a woman between 55 and 75 years old with active COVID-19. Written as DNA, the CDR3 is TGTGCCAGCATGACTAGACTTGGGGTTGGGGAGCTGTTTTTT. This encodes CASMTRLGVGELFF.